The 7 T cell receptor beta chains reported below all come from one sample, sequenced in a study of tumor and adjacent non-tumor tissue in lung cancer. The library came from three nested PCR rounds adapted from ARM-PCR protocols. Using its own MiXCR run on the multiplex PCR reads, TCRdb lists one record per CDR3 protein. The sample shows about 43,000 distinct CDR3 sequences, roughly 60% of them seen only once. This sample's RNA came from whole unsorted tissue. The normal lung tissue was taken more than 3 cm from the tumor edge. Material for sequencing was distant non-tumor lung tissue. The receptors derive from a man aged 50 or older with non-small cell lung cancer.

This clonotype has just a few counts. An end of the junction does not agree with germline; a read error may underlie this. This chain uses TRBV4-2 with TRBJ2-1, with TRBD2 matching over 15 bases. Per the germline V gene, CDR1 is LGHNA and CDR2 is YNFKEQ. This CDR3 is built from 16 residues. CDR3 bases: TGTGCCAGCAGCCAAGATGGGACTAGCGGGAGGAATGGGCAGTCCTTC. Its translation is CASSQDGTSGRNGQSF.

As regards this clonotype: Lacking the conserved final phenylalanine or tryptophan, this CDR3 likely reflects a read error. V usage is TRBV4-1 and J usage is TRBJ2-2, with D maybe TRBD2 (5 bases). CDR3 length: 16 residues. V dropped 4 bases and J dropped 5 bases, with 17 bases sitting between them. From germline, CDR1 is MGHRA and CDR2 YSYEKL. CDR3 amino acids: CASSLRTGCVTGELFY. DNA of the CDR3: TGCGCCAGCAGCCTTAGGACGGGGTGCGTAACCGGGGAGCTGTTTTAT.

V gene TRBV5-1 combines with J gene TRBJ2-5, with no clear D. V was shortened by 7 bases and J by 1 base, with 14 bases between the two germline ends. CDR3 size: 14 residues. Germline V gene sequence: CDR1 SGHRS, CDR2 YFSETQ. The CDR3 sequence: CASVSTWAQETQYF. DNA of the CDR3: TGCGCCAGCGTCTCGACATGGGCCCAAGAGACCCAGTACTTC.

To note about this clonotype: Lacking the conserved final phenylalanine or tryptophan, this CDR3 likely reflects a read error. DNA for the CDR3: TGCAGCGTTGATTGTGAGGGAGGGAACACCGGGGAGCTGTTTCTT. This encodes CSVDCEGGNTGELFL. The V gene is TRBV29-1, the J gene TRBJ2-2, with D perhaps TRBD2 (6 bases). Trimming cost V 3 bases and J 1 base, with 12 bases left between them. The CDR3 consists of 15 residues. Germline lookup yields CDR1 SQVTM and CDR2 ANQGSEA.

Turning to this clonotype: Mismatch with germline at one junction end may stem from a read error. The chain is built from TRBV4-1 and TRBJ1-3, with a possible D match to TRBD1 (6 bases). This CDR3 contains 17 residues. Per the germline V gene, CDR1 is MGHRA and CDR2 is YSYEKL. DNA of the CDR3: TGCACCAGCAGCCAAGATTCGGGACACTCAACAGGAAACACCATATATTTT. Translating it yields CTSSQDSGHSTGNTIYF.

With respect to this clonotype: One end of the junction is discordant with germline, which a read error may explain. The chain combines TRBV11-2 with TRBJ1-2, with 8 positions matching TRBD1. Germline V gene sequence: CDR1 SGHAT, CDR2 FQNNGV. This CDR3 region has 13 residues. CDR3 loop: CASSADRVRGYIF. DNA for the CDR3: TGTGCCAGCAGCGCGGACAGGGTGAGAGGCTACATCTTC. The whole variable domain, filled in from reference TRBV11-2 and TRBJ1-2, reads EAGVAQSPRYKIIEKRQSVAFWCNPISGHATLYWYQQILGQGPKLLIQFQNNGVVDDSQLPKDRFSAERLKGVDSTLKIQPAKLEDSAVYLCASSADRVRGYIFGSGTRLTVV.

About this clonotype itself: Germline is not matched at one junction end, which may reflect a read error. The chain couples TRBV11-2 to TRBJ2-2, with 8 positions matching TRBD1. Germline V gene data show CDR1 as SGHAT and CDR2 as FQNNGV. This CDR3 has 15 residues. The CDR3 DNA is TGTGCCAACAGCTTAAGACAGGGGAACACGGGGGAGCTGTTTTTT. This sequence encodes CANSLRQGNTGELFF. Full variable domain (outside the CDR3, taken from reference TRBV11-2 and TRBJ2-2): EAGVAQSPRYKIIEKRQSVAFWCNPISGHATLYWYQQILGQGPKLLIQFQNNGVVDDSQLPKDRFSAERLKGVDSTLKIQPAKLEDSAVYLCANSLRQGNTGELFFGEGSRLTVL.